The source of this TCR beta chain is a study of shared clonotypes between healthy human individuals. Points from the study as a whole: Among non-shared clonotypes, generation probabilities were lower than among those shared by all four donors.

CD45RA-negative memory and CD45RA+ naive subsets were split from the CD4+ cells. Germline trimming cut 3 bases from V and 6 bases from J; bases unmatched to any gene: 8. Germline V gene data show CDR1 as SGHNT and CDR2 as YYREEE (reference sequence). The CDR3 has 14 residues. The data were produced by immunoSEQ multiplex PCR, yet TCRdb's version contains in-frame clones alone and is incomplete. Here the sample spans about 1 million clones, around 75% being singletons. About this clone: Antigen: not known.

This sequence joins TRBV5-4 and TRBJ1-2, with TRBD1 matching over 7 bases. Sequencing input: memory CD4+ T cells sorted from blood. Subset described: CD45RA-negative fraction. The clonotype was recovered from a man aged 18 to 30 in good health. The CDR3 loop reads CASSYADRAHGYTF. The CDR3 DNA reads TGTGCCAGCAGCTACGCTGACAGGGCCCATGGCTACACCTTC.